This T cell receptor (beta chain) was sequenced for a study of beta chain features in type 1 diabetes. Across the whole study: Analysis included over 100,000,000 sorted cells drawn from all samples. Broader study findings: Healthy donors had naive, central memory and Treg TCRB repertoires that appeared less similar than those seen among patients. Possible PCR preference for shorter templates applied equally to patients and controls. Significant though moderate, a shortening of TCRB CDR3s appeared in all four CD4+ subsets of Type 1 diabetes patients.

Germline CDR1 is SGHRS and CDR2 is YFSETQ. The CDR3 extends over 16 amino acids. The V gene end was trimmed by 4 bases and the J gene end by 2 bases; junction bases not matched to a gene: 7. Sampling consisted of one heparinised blood draw per donor, averaging approximately 100 mL. All of the isolated RNA was reverse transcribed, so expressed TCRB transcripts were sequenced. The method was immunoSEQ multiplex PCR; TCRdb's version includes in-frame clones alone and lacks a portion of them. The data contain about 170,000 clones, under 9.5% of them singletons. As concerns this clone: What it recognizes is unknown.

The receptor was isolated from a young man with type 1 diabetes. Sequenced material: central memory CD4+ T cells from blood. V and J are TRBV5-1 and TRBJ2-3, with TRBD1 identical over 10 bases. The DNA of the CDR3 is TGCGCCAGCAGCCCTCCCGGGACAGGGGCCACAGATACGCAGTATTTT. Translated: CASSPPGTGATDTQYF.